This passage covers 27 T cell receptor beta chains from one sample sequenced in a study of OX40 agonist ivuxolimab in advanced cancers. Clones were read by immunoSEQ multiplex PCR, and TCRdb kept only the in-frame ones, dropping some. The data hold 45,000 or so clones, with 65% to 85% observed a single time. Here the sequenced sample was CD4+ or CD8+ T cells sorted from blood, taken in a trial of the OX40 agonist ivuxolimab. These receptor sequences come from an adult with an advanced solid tumor such as melanoma, head and neck, liver or kidney cancer.

The V and J genes are TRBV5-2 and TRBJ1-3; TRBD1 reflects the table's D call only, with no check against the DNA. TRBV5-2 is shown as a pseudogene. This CDR3 contains 15 residues. CDR3 protein: CASSPGHAEGNTIYF. In DNA form, the CDR3 reads TGCGCCAGCAGCCCGGGACACGCCGAAGGAAACACCATATATTTT.

The V gene is TRBV27, the J gene TRBJ1-2; perhaps TRBD1 as D (5 bases). The ends were cut back, 2 bases at V and 2 bases at J, with 9 bases in the middle. The CDR3 contains 14 residues. Germline V gene sequence: CDR1 MNHEY, CDR2 SMNVEV (reference sequence). The CDR3: CASSLRRGNYGYTF. Here the CDR3 DNA reads TGTGCCAGCAGTTTAAGACGGGGGAACTATGGCTACACCTTC.

The chain employs TRBV6-5 and TRBJ2-1; 11 nucleotides line up with TRBD2. Germline-derived CDR1 and CDR2 are MNHEY and SVGAGI. The CDR3 totals 14 residues. Trimming at V came to 5 bases and at J to 8 bases, leaving 5 bases not matched to a gene. CDR3 sequence (DNA): TGTGCCAGCAGTGTACTAGCGGGAGTCGATGAGCAGTTCTTC. Translation gives CASSVLAGVDEQFF.

The chain has TRBV10-3 and TRBJ1-6; D gene ambiguous. The germline gives CDR1 ENHRY, CDR2 SYGVKD. Trimming removed 11 bases at V and 9 bases at J, with 20 bases between. This CDR3 contains 14 residues. CDR3 nucleotides: TGTGCCTCTACCGGCGGAAACTGGGGTTCACCCCTCCACTTT. Amino acid sequence: CASTGGNWGSPLHF.

V is TRBV7-8 and J is TRBJ2-7; D ambiguous. CDR3 length equals 15 residues. Deletions cut 1 base from V and 1 base from J, with 11 bases between. In germline, CDR1 is SGHVS, CDR2 FQNEAQ. CDR3: CASSLVGRNSYEQYF. As DNA, the CDR3 is TGTGCCAGCAGCTTAGTCGGGCGGAATTCCTACGAGCAGTACTTC.

On this clone itself: Other DNA sequences within the sample encode an identical CDR3. This rearrangement joins TRBV2 to TRBJ1-1, with D tentatively TRBD1 (5 bases). CDR3 length equals 13 residues. The V end lost 4 bases, the J end lost 1 base, and 7 bases lay between the germline ends. Germline lookup yields CDR1 SNHLY and CDR2 FYNNEI. The chain's CDR3 is CASSVQGNTEAFF. The CDR3 DNA reads as TGTGCCAGCAGTGTTCAGGGGAACACTGAAGCTTTCTTT. The full variable domain, with the rest looked up from reference TRBV2 and TRBJ1-1, is EPEVTQTPSHQVTQMGQEVILRCVPISNHLYFYWYRQILGQKVEFLVSFYNNEISEKSEIFDDQFSVERPDGSNFTLKIRSTKLEDSAMYFCASSVQGNTEAFFGQGTRLTVV.

The V call is TRBV10-3, the J call TRBJ2-1, with 13 positions matching TRBD2. Germline V gene sequence: CDR1 ENHRY, CDR2 SYGVKD. V lost 3 bases to trimming and J lost 5 bases; unmatched junction nucleotides: 4. The CDR3 spans 16 residues. CDR3 region: CAISDHTSGRDNEQFF. The CDR3 DNA follows: TGTGCCATCAGTGACCATACTAGCGGGAGGGACAATGAGCAGTTCTTC.

This CDR3 reads CASSLGDRGSMGEQYF. In DNA form, the CDR3 reads TGTGCCAGCAGCTTGGGGGACAGGGGATCAATGGGCGAGCAGTACTTC. V and J are TRBV5-6 and TRBJ2-7, with 10 positions matching TRBD1. The CDR3 is 16 amino acids. Germline CDR1 is SGHDT and CDR2 is YYEEEE. Trimming at V came to 0 bases and at J to 6 bases, leaving 9 bases not matched to a gene.

This chain links TRBV11-2 with TRBJ2-1; maybe TRBD2 (5 bases). V was trimmed by 3 bases and J by 2 bases, leaving 8 bases between them. CDR1 SGHAT and CDR2 FQNNGV come from the germline V gene. CDR3 length equals 14 residues. CDR3 loop: CASSFSDPYNEQFF. In DNA form, the CDR3 reads TGTGCCAGCAGCTTTAGCGATCCCTACAATGAGCAGTTCTTC.

This clone appeared once. The chain employs TRBV6-5 and TRBJ1-1, with D perhaps matching TRBD1 (5 bases). This CDR3 spans 12 amino acids. In germline, CDR1 is MNHEY, CDR2 SVGAGI. Between the trimmed V and J ends, which lost 2 bases and 8 bases, there was a span of 9 bases. The CDR3 loop is CASSYGGREAFF. DNA of the CDR3: TGTGCCAGCAGTTACGGGGGACGAGAAGCTTTCTTT.

This chain connects TRBV6-1 to TRBJ2-6; 8 nucleotides match TRBD1. In germline, CDR1 is MNHNS, CDR2 SASEGT. This CDR3 comprises 15 residues. Trimming removed 3 bases from V and 9 bases from J; junction bases left unmatched: 7. The CDR3 here is CASSEHRGWDNVLTF. CDR3 coding DNA: TGTGCCAGCAGTGAGCACAGGGGGTGGGACAACGTCCTGACTTTC.

The chain has TRBV4-3 and TRBJ1-1; D might be TRBD1 (5 bases). Germline CDR1 is LGHNA and CDR2 is YSLEER. V was cut by 0 bases and J by 4 bases, with 12 bases left in between. The CDR3 runs 15 residues. The DNA of the CDR3 is TGCGCCAGCAGCCAAGATGTGGTAGGGGCCACTGAAGCTTTCTTT. It specifies CASSQDVVGATEAFF.

The chain links TRBV7-8 to TRBJ2-2; no clear D. Germline loops: CDR1 SGHVS, CDR2 FQNEAQ. V was trimmed by 0 bases and J by 3 bases, leaving 5 bases between them. The CDR3 spans 14 residues. The chain's CDR3 is CASSLAVHTGELFF. The CDR3 DNA reads TGTGCCAGCAGCTTAGCGGTCCACACCGGGGAGCTGTTTTTT.

Only one count was recorded for this clone. The genes are TRBV7-2 and TRBJ1-1, with a possible D match to TRBD1 (5 bases). Trimming took 3 bases from V and 11 from J, leaving 16 bases between them. Per germline, CDR1 SGHTA and CDR2 FQGNSA. The CDR3 covers 13 residues. The CDR3 sequence is CASSFTHGGVAFF. The CDR3 nucleotides are TGTGCCAGCAGCTTTACGCATGGGGGGGTTGCTTTCTTT.

The chain couples TRBV6-5 to TRBJ2-6, with D perhaps being TRBD1 or TRBD2 (5 bases each). Germline CDR1 and CDR2: MNHEY and SVGAGI. This CDR3 comprises 15 residues. Trimming cost V 5 bases and J 2 bases, with 10 bases left between them. Here the CDR3 reads CASSTRGTGANVLTF. The CDR3 region has the DNA TGTGCCAGCAGTACGAGGGGCACTGGGGCCAACGTCCTGACTTTC.

The chain employs TRBV19 and TRBJ2-1; 9 nucleotides match TRBD2. This CDR3 is 15 amino acids long. V was clipped by 3 bases and J by 8 bases; unmatched bases: 8. Per germline, CDR1 LNHDA and CDR2 SQIVND (reference sequence). This chain's CDR3 is CASSISLAGTYEQFF. In nucleotides, the CDR3 is TGTGCCAGTAGTATCAGCCTAGCGGGAACATATGAGCAGTTCTTC.

There are a few counts of this clone. The chain links TRBV18 to TRBJ1-3, with unresolved D. From germline, CDR1 is KGHSH and CDR2 LQKENI. Trimming took off 1 base at V and 3 bases at J, with 4 bases between the two ends. This CDR3 comprises 13 residues. The chain's CDR3 is CASSPQIGNTIYF. CDR3 nucleotide sequence: TGTGCCAGCTCACCACAGATTGGAAACACCATATATTTT.

This chain connects TRBV11-3 to TRBJ2-1; 8 bases map to TRBD1. Per the germline V gene, CDR1 is SGHNT and CDR2 is YENEEA. The CDR3 loop spans 13 amino acids. The ends lost 5 bases at V and 13 bases at J; junction bases unmatched: 10. In DNA, the CDR3 is TGTGCCAGCAGCCCCAATCAGGGGGCGGTCCAGTTCTTC. As protein: CASSPNQGAVQFF.

The chain combines TRBV19 with TRBJ2-2; D perhaps matches TRBD1 (5 bases). The V gene lost 4 bases and the J gene lost 0 bases, with 12 bases spanning the gap. The CDR3 totals 16 residues. Germline CDR1 is LNHDA and CDR2 is SQIVND (reference sequence). For the CDR3, the DNA is TGTGCCAGTAGTACCCTCGGACATCCGAACACCGGGGAGCTGTTTTTT. It codes for CASSTLGHPNTGELFF.

This rearrangement joins TRBV5-6 to TRBJ1-3; no firm D call. V lost 4 bases and J lost 1, with 9 bases in between. This CDR3 contains 14 residues. Per germline, CDR1 SGHDT and CDR2 YYEEEE. The CDR3: CASSPWFSGNTIYF. As DNA, the CDR3 is TGTGCCAGCAGCCCGTGGTTTTCTGGAAACACCATATATTTT.

The chain recombines TRBV30 with TRBJ2-7; D assignment may be TRBD1 or TRBD2 (5 bases each). The assigned J gene may be wrong: the sequence end matches TRBJ2-1 better. CDR1 and CDR2 (germline): GTSNPN, SVGIG (reference sequence). The CDR3 length is 10 residues. The CDR3 bases are TGTGCCTGGGGGGACGGTGAGCAGTTCTTC. Translated, it gives CAWGDGEQFF.

The chain is built from TRBV18 and TRBJ2-2; 7 bases are a match to TRBD1. Trimming at V came to 3 bases and at J to 2 bases, leaving 6 bases not matched to a gene. The CDR3 covers 16 residues. CDR1 is KGHSH and CDR2 is LQKENI in the germline V gene. CDR3 amino acids: CASSPGQDFNTGELFF. The CDR3 DNA follows: TGTGCCAGCTCACCTGGACAGGACTTTAACACCGGGGAGCTGTTTTTT.

This rearrangement joins TRBV7-6 to TRBJ2-7, with 12 bases that match TRBD2. Germline V gene lookup returns CDR1 SGHVS and CDR2 FNYEAQ. This CDR3 is built from 18 residues. Trimming at V came to 1 base and at J to 3 bases, leaving 10 bases not matched to a gene. In nucleotides, the CDR3 is TGTGCCAGCAGCTTAGGGGGACTAGCGGGCGGAGGTGTCTACGAGCAGTACTTC. This codes for CASSLGGLAGGGVYEQYF.

The chain couples TRBV6-4 to TRBJ2-3, with 8 bases matching TRBD1. The CDR3 is 15 residues long. Germline V gene sequence: CDR1 MRHNA, CDR2 SNTAGT. V shed 6 bases, J shed 2 bases, and the junction held 7 bases outside the gene matches. CDR3 sequence reads: CASSVDRGPTDTQYF. CDR3 in DNA: TGTGCCAGCAGCGTTGACAGGGGACCCACAGATACGCAGTATTTT.

This chain links TRBV30 with TRBJ2-1; possible D gene TRBD2, 5 bases. The CDR3 runs to 12 residues. Deletions cut 5 bases from V and 10 bases from J, with 15 bases between. Germline CDR1 and CDR2: GTSNPN and SVGIG (reference sequence). CDR3 coding DNA: TGTGCCTGGGGCGGACTCGAAGTGGAGCAGTTCTTC. Protein sequence: CAWGGLEVEQFF.

This chain joins TRBV5-1 and TRBJ2-5; no definite D call. Germline lookup yields CDR1 SGHRS and CDR2 YFSETQ. The CDR3 is 15 amino acids. V was pared by 0 bases and J by 1 base, with 10 bases between. The CDR3 region is CASSLESNLQETQYF. The CDR3, as DNA: TGCGCCAGCAGCTTGGAGTCCAACCTCCAAGAGACCCAGTACTTC.

The rearrangement links TRBV9 to TRBJ1-3; D is perhaps TRBD1 (6 bases). The germline gives CDR1 SGDLS, CDR2 YYNGEE. The CDR3 extends over 16 amino acids. V was pared by 3 bases and J by 0 bases, with 13 bases between. The CDR3 sequence: CASSAQGTSSGNTIYF. The CDR3 DNA reads as TGTGCCAGCAGCGCCCAGGGGACAAGCTCTGGAAACACCATATATTTT.